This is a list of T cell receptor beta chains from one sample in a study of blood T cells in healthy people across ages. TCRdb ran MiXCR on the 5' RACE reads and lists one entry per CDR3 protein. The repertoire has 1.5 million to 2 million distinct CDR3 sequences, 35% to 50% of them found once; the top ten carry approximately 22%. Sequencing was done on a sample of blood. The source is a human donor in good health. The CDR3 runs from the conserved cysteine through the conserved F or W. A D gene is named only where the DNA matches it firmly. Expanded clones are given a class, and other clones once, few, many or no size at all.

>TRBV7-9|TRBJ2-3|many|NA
CASSRRGTDTQYF
TGTGCCAGCAGTAGGCGGGGAACAGATACGCAGTATTTT
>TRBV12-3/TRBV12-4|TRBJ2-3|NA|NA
CASTKERVRPQYF
TGTGCCAGCACCAAAGAACGGGTCCGGCCGCAGTATTTT
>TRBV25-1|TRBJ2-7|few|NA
CASNTEGVAYEQYF
TGTGCCAGCAATACGGAGGGGGTGGCCTACGAGCAGTACTTC
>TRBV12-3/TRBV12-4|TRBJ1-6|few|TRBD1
CASRKTGLGNSPLHF
TGTGCCAGCAGGAAGACAGGGTTGGGGAATTCACCCCTCCACTTT
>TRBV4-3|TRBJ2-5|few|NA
CASSQLADQETQYF
TGCGCCAGCAGCCAACTAGCAGATCAAGAGACCCAGTACTTC
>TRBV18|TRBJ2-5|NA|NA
CASSPQAQGETQYF
TGTGCCAGCTCACCACAGGCTCAGGGGGAGACCCAGTACTTC
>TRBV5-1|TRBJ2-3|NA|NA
CASSSGSGWSTDTQYF
TGCGCCAGCAGCTCAGGATCCGGGTGGAGCACAGATACGCAGTATTTT
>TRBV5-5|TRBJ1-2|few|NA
CASSPIPGLYTF
TGTGCCAGCAGCCCCATTCCGGGACTCTACACCTTC
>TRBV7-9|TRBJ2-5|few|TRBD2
CASSLVLAVETQYF
TGTGCCAGCAGCTTAGTACTAGCGGTGGAGACCCAGTACTTC
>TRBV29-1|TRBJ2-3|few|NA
CSVEVGGAVDTQYF
TGCAGCGTTGAAGTGGGGGGGGCGGTAGATACGCAGTATTTT
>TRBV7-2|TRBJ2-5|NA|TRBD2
CASSLRASGGVETQYF
TGTGCCAGCAGCTTAAGGGCTAGCGGGGGTGTGGAGACCCAGTACTTC
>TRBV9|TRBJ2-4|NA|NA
CASSTDWGKNIQYF
TGTGCCAGCAGCACGGACTGGGGAAAAAACATTCAGTACTTC
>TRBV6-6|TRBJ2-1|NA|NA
CASCQAAGHSYNEQFF
TGTGCCAGCTGCCAGGCAGCCGGCCACTCCTACAATGAGCAGTTCTTC
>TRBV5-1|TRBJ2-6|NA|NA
CASSSTGIGRSGTNVLTF
TGCGCCAGCAGCTCCACAGGGATAGGTCGCTCTGGGACCAACGTCCTGACTTTC
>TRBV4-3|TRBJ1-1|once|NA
CASSQEPGQQNTEAFF
TGCGCCAGCAGCCAAGAGCCGGGACAACAGAACACTGAAGCTTTCTTT
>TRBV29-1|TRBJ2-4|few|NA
CSVGGAPNEQYF
TGCAGCGTTGGAGGGGCCCCCAATGAGCAGTACTTC
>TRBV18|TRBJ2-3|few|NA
CASSPERDTSTDTQYF
TGTGCCAGCTCACCGGAGCGGGACACTAGCACAGATACGCAGTATTTT
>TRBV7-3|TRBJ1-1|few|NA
CARGMGDGNTEAFF
TGTGCCAGGGGCATGGGTGATGGGAACACTGAAGCTTTCTTT
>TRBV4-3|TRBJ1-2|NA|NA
CASSQGAGQGYGYTF
TGCGCCAGCAGCCAAGGGGCAGGCCAGGGGTATGGCTACACCTTC
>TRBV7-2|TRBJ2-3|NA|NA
CASSLVYDSSTDTQYF
TGTGCCAGCAGCTTAGTTTACGACTCTAGCACAGATACGCAGTATTTT
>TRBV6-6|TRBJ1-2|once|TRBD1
CASRTGVPIYGYTF
TGTGCCAGCAGGACAGGGGTGCCAATTTATGGCTACACCTTC
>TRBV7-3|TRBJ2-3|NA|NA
CANSLQGGLSDTQYF
TGTGCCAACAGCTTACAGGGCGGTTTGTCAGATACGCAGTATTTT
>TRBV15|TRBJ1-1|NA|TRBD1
CATSRGDRGNTEAFF
TGTGCCACCAGCAGAGGAGACAGGGGGAACACTGAAGCTTTCTTT
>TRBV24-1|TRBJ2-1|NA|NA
CATSDRINPFRHEQFF
TGTGCCACCAGTGATCGAATCAACCCCTTTCGGCATGAGCAGTTCTTC
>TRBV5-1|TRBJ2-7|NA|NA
CASSLGQGQYNEQYF
TGCGCCAGCAGCTTAGGGCAGGGACAATACAATGAGCAGTACTTC
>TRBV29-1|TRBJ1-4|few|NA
CSFRGQTQEKLFF
TGCAGCTTTCGGGGCCAAACCCAAGAAAAACTGTTTTTT
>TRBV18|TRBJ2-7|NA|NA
CASSPSTAFDHEQYF
TGTGCCAGCTCACCCTCTACAGCCTTCGACCACGAGCAGTACTTC
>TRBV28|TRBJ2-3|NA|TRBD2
CASFGGGADTQYF
TGTGCCAGTTTCGGGGGGGGTGCAGATACGCAGTATTTT
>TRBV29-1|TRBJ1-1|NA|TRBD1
CSGRQGFNTEAFF
TGCAGCGGACGACAGGGCTTTAACACTGAAGCTTTCTTT
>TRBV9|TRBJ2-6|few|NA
CASSVGPGGANVLTF
TGTGCCAGCAGCGTAGGACCGGGCGGGGCCAACGTCCTGACTTTC
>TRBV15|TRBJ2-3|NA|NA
CATSRPNTDTQYF
TGTGCCACCAGCAGACCTAACACAGATACGCAGTATTTT
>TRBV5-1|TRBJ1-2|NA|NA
CASSGSAGVNYGYTF
TGCGCCAGCAGCGGGTCCGCAGGGGTTAACTATGGCTACACCTTC
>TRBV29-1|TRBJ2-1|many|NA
CSVDTRVHEQFF
TGCAGCGTTGACACCAGGGTTCATGAGCAGTTCTTC
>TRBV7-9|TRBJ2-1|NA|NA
CASSTRGAGDEQFF
TGTGCCAGCAGCACACGGGGGGCGGGGGATGAGCAGTTCTTC
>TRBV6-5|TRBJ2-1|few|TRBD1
CASSYGTGIYNEQFF
TGTGCCAGCAGTTACGGGACAGGGATTTACAATGAGCAGTTCTTC
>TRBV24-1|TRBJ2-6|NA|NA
CATSDSIRLWSSGANVLTF
TGTGCCACCAGTGACTCGATTCGGTTGTGGAGCTCTGGGGCCAACGTCCTGACTTTC
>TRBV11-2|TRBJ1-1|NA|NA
CASSLARSVTEAFF
TGTGCCAGCAGCTTAGCGCGCAGCGTCACTGAAGCTTTCTTT
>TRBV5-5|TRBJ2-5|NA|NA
CASSWVGRQETQYF
TGTGCCAGCAGCTGGGTTGGACGCCAAGAGACCCAGTACTTC
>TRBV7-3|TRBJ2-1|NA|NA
CASSLQRPAEQFF
TGTGCCAGCAGCTTACAAAGGCCGGCTGAGCAGTTCTTC
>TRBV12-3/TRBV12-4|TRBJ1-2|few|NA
CASSQSSWVYTF
TGTGCCAGCAGTCAGAGCTCGTGGGTATACACCTTC
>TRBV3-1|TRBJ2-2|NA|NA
CASSPRPPGELFF
TGTGCCAGCAGCCCAAGGCCCCCCGGGGAGCTGTTTTTT
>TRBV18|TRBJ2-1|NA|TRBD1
CASSPYRGDETQFF
TGTGCCAGCTCACCATACAGGGGTGACGAGACCCAGTTCTTC